This T cell receptor (beta chain) was retrieved from a study of cytotoxic CD8 clonotypes in ibrutinib-treated CLL (dated by TCRdb to the early 2020s). In the study overall: The cohort had 11 relapsed/refractory and 15 treatment-naive patients; 17 to 18 were IGHV unmutated. Responses were partial in roughly 24 patients and complete in 2; after median approximately 66 months follow-up, approximately 15 stayed in remission and 12 progressed. The response samples were drawn at a median of around eleven months into treatment, with a range of about 6 to 40 months. An average of around 260,000 productive templates and 94,082 productive rearrangements was obtained per sample. Of the 86 people in the trial, 25 to 30 had longitudinal samples available. Cryopreserved peripheral blood mononuclear cells were collected before treatment, at response, and at either disease progression or sustained remission. Every sample from remission and from progressive disease was obtained while the patients were still on ibrutinib.

A MiSeq instrument was used for deep resolution sequencing, which targeted depths ranging from 1 in 1 million up to 1 in 200,000 T cells, with coverage averaging 10x for each clonotype. The immunoSEQ hsTCRB Kit was used to generate the TCR beta libraries. In the source study's methods: The data were analyzed with ImmunoSEQ Analyzer and ImmunoSEQ Data Assistant, and V, D and J gene assignments followed IMGT definitions. Clonality, which ranges from 0 to 1, was calculated as one minus the normalized Shannon entropy of productive rearrangement frequencies. Public clonotype analysis was restricted to overrepresented clonotypes comprising at least 0.05% of each patient's repertoire. Roughly 12 age-matched healthy donor repertoires from immuneACCESS were used as controls for clonality. TCRdb obtained this table from immuneACCESS and retained in-frame rearrangements with V and J assigned. These tables miss some clones; where compared with another copy, unresolved V genes account for less than half of the shortfall, and the remainder is unexplained. The V and J calls and clone size are taken from that table; D and trimming were inferred from the DNA. In this sample the table shows more than 200,000 clones, under 80% of which occur a single time. The biggest ten clones account for 15% to 19% of the sample.

Remarks on this clone: Its antigen is not yet known. Per-base quality was not reported, and no clone a single base away is much larger than it.

The paper as a whole reports these results and caveats: Public clonotypes were found to be uncommon and were observed to contract or remain stable during treatment; the increase in clonality was shown to reflect expansion of private clonotypes at ibrutinib response. At baseline, clonality was higher than in age-matched healthy donors and showed a strong correlation with circulating CD8+ T-cell counts. Sampling times were not matched between sustained-remission and progressing patients, and lymph node repertoires were not studied. An increase in clonality was observed at ibrutinib response, with clonality remaining stable during sustained remission and falling back toward baseline at progression.

The time point tag for this specimen amounts to: 24 months on ibrutinib. For TCR beta library preparation, approximately 1.9 micrograms of genomic DNA was extracted from cryopreserved PBMCs. High-throughput TCR beta sequencing was performed on longitudinal blood samples from CLL patients receiving ibrutinib monotherapy. Patients were enrolled in a phase 2 open-label single-center ibrutinib monotherapy trial. This receptor was identified in a human donor with chronic lymphocytic leukemia. Sequences were derived from PBMCs, sampled after 24 months of ibrutinib treatment.

The DNA sequence is given as TGTGCCAGCAGCGTAGAGGGACTAGTTTTTCAGGCGACCCAGTACTTC. Its translation reads: CASSVEGLVFQATQYF. The chain couples TRBV9 to TRBJ2-5, with TRBD2 identical over 8 junction bases. From the cysteine through the phenylalanine, the CDR3 covers 16 amino acids. The read is trimmed to its CDR3 DNA, 48 bases read in frame from base 1. Sequences SGDLS (CDR1) and YYNGEE (CDR2) are obtained from the germline V gene. Trimming leaves V shorter by 0 bases and J shorter by 7 bases, with the junction holding 11 bases beyond the gene matches.